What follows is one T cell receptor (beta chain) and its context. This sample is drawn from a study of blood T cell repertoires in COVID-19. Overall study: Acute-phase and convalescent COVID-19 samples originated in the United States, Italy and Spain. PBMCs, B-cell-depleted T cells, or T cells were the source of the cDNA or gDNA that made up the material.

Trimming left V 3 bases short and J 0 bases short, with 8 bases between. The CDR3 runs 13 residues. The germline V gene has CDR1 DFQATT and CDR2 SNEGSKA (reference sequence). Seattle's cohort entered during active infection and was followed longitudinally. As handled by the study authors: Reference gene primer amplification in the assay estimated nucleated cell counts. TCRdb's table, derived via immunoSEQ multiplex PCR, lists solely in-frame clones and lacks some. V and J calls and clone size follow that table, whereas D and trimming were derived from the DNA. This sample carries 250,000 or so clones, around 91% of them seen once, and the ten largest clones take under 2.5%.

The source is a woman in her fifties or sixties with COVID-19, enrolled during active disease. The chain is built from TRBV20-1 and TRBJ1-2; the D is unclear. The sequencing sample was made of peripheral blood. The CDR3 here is CSASRRANYGYTF. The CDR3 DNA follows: TGCAGTGCTAGTAGGAGAGCTAACTATGGCTACACCTTC.